The following is a T cell receptor (beta chain) sequence with its context. The assay was immunoSEQ multiplex PCR, and TCRdb's table has in-frame clones only and misses some. The data show 150,000 or so clones, with 90% seen just once and roughly 1.6% held by the top ten. The sample originates from a study of T cell responses to AZD1222 COVID-19 vaccine. Second-dose intervals near 4 or 12 weeks were combined. CDR1 and CDR2 from the germline V gene are KGHSH and LQKENI. The CDR3 loop spans 17 amino acids. V was trimmed by 6 bases and J by 4 bases, leaving 24 bases between them. This sample comprised peripheral blood, obtained 28 days after the second AZD1222 dose. The receptor was isolated from an adult who received the AZD1222 COVID-19 vaccine. The chain uses TRBV18 and TRBJ1-2, with D possibly being TRBD1 (5 bases). CDR3 sequence reads: CASSQAFQGALIYGYTF. For the CDR3, the DNA is TGTGCCAGCTCGCAGGCATTCCAGGGAGCATTGATCTATGGCTACACCTTC.